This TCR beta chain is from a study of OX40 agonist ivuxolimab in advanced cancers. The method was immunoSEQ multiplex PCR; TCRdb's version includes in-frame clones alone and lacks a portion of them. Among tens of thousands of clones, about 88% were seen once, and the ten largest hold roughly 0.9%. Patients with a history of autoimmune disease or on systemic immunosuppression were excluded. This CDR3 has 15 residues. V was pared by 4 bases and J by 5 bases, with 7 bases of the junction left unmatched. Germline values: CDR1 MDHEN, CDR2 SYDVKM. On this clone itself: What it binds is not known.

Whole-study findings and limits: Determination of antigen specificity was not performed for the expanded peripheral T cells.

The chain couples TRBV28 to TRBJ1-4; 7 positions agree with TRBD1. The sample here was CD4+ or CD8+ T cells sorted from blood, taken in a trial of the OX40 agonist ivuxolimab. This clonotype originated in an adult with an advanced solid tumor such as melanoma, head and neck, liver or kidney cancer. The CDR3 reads CASSSPGGSNEKLFF. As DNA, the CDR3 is TGTGCCAGCAGTTCCCCAGGGGGTTCAAATGAAAAACTGTTTTTT.